The clone carrying this TCR beta chain has a handful of counts. The sample comes from a study of blood T cell repertoires in COVID-19. In the study overall: The United States, Italy and Spain were the sources of the acute and convalescent COVID-19 samples. T cells, B-cell-depleted T cells, or PBMCs provided the cDNA or gDNA that served as material.

Authors' analysis steps: Estimation of nucleated cell counts was performed using reference gene primer amplification. Sequencing used immunoSEQ multiplex PCR; TCRdb keeps in-frame clones, though not all of them. V and J calls and clone size are those listed in that table; D and trimming were worked out from the DNA. This table has more than 90,000 clones, roughly 82% appearing once. Germline values: CDR1 SGHNT, CDR2 YYREEE (reference sequence). The V end lost 0 bases, the J end lost 0 bases, and 12 bases lay between the germline ends. The CDR3 totals 16 residues. The TCR was taken from a man of 80 years or more with acute or convalescent COVID-19. Material: peripheral blood. The rearrangement joins TRBV5-4 to TRBJ1-2; no reliable D call. CDR3 nucleotides: TGTGCCAGCAGCTTGGGGTCAGGAATACCTAACTATGGCTACACCTTC. Translating gives CASSLGSGIPNYGYTF.